The next 20 T cell receptor beta chains were all read from a single sample in a study of cytomegalovirus exposure and HLA in healthy donors. Researchers ran the PCR with 60 Vbeta and 13 Jbeta primers. TCRdb's table, derived via immunoSEQ multiplex PCR, lists solely in-frame clones and lacks some. The data hold roughly 180,000 clones, with around 80% observed a single time. The specimen sequenced was PBMCs. These receptors all stem from a woman under 30 in good health and CMV-seronegative.

This clone appeared once. The chain recombines TRBV28 with TRBJ2-5, with TRBD1 as a possible D gene (5 bases). Germline V lookup: CDR1 MDHEN, CDR2 SYDVKM. The V end lost 6 bases, the J end lost 3 bases, and 17 bases lay between the germline ends. The CDR3 length is 15 residues. CDR3 DNA: TGTGCCAGCAGGCCGAATAGGGGATGGGAAGAGACCCAGTACTTC. It translates to CASRPNRGWEETQYF. The complete variable domain, with remaining parts taken from reference TRBV28 and TRBJ2-5, reads DVKVTQSSRYLVKRTGEKVFLECVQDMDHENMFWYRQDPGLGLRLIYFSYDVKMKEKGDIPEGYSVSREKKERFSLILESASTNQTSMYLCASRPNRGWEETQYFGPGTRLLVL.

The gene calls are TRBV5-6 and TRBJ1-1, with a possible D match to TRBD1 (5 bases). The length of the CDR3 is 14 residues. Germline CDR1 and CDR2: SGHDT and YYEEEE. Trimming cost V 0 bases and J 1 base, with 7 bases left between them. DNA for the CDR3: TGTGCCAGCAGCTTGGGACAGACGAACACTGAAGCTTTCTTT. It is translated as CASSLGQTNTEAFF. Complete variable domain (other parts from reference TRBV5-6 and TRBJ1-1): DAGVTQSPTHLIKTRGQQVTLRCSPKSGHDTVSWYQQALGQGPQFIFQYYEEEERQRGNFPDRFSGHQFPNYSSELNVNALLLGDSALYLCASSLGQTNTEAFFGQGTRLTVV.

The chain has TRBV27 and TRBJ2-5; a weak D match, TRBD1 (5 bases). The germline V gene encodes CDR1 MNHEY and CDR2 SMNVEV (reference sequence). The V end was cut by 6 bases, the J end by 2 bases, with 13 bases between. CDR3 length: 14 residues. The CDR3 spells CASRSGQLQETQYF. CDR3 nucleotide sequence: TGTGCCAGCAGGTCTGGACAATTGCAAGAGACCCAGTACTTC.

The V and J genes are TRBV7-9 and TRBJ1-5, with D uncertain. The length of the CDR3 is 16 residues. CDR1 is SEHNR and CDR2 is FQNEAQ in the germline V gene (reference sequence). V was shortened by 7 bases and J by 4 bases, with 20 bases between the two germline ends. The CDR3 region is CASTHYDGNSNQPQHF. In DNA, the CDR3 is TGTGCCAGCACCCACTATGACGGTAATTCTAATCAGCCCCAGCATTTT.

The chain combines TRBV28 with TRBJ2-1; possibly TRBD2 for D (6 bases). The CDR3 runs to 16 residues. Deletions cut 6 bases from V and 7 bases from J, with 22 bases between. The germline V gene encodes CDR1 MDHEN and CDR2 SYDVKM. CDR3 amino acids: CASRRPGGRDGNEQFF. The DNA of the CDR3 is TGTGCCAGCAGACGGCCGGGCGGGCGGGACGGTAATGAGCAGTTCTTC. The full variable domain, in which reference TRBV28 and TRBJ2-1 provide the parts outside the CDR3, is DVKVTQSSRYLVKRTGEKVFLECVQDMDHENMFWYRQDPGLGLRLIYFSYDVKMKEKGDIPEGYSVSREKKERFSLILESASTNQTSMYLCASRRPGGRDGNEQFFGPGTRLTVL.

As regards this clone: Sequence at one end of the junction differs from germline and may be a read error. The chain's CDR3 is CSSSLGLAGGSGEQFF. For the CDR3, the DNA is TGTTCCAGCAGCTTAGGGCTAGCGGGAGGTTCGGGTGAGCAGTTCTTC. The chain has TRBV7-9 and TRBJ2-1, with TRBD2 matching 11 bases. CDR3 length: 16 amino acids. The V gene's germline CDR1 is SEHNR and CDR2 FQNEAQ (reference sequence).

This chain connects TRBV9 to TRBJ2-1; 12 bases are a match to TRBD2. The CDR3 spans 15 residues. Germline-derived CDR1 and CDR2 are SGDLS and YYNGEE. Unmatched junction bases numbered 8, after V lost 4 bases and J lost 9 bases. The CDR3 loop reads CASSTRTSGNIEQFF. As DNA, the CDR3 is TGTGCCAGCAGCACCCGGACTAGCGGGAATATTGAGCAGTTCTTC.

CDR3 sequence reads: CASSFDRGREQYF. The CDR3 DNA reads TGTGCCAGCAGCTTTGACAGGGGGCGCGAGCAGTACTTC. This chain joins TRBV11-2 and TRBJ2-7, with 10 bases lining up with TRBD1. The CDR3 is 13 amino acids. CDR1 is SGHAT and CDR2 is FQNNGV in the germline V gene. The J segment lost 6 bases and the V segment lost 3 bases, leaving 2 bases of the junction unmatched.

The V gene is TRBV5-4, the J gene TRBJ1-3; no clear D gene. This CDR3 spans 12 amino acids. Germline lookup yields CDR1 SGHNT and CDR2 YYREEE (reference sequence). The V gene lost 4 bases and the J gene lost 8 bases, with 10 bases spanning the gap. CDR3 sequence reads: CASSGLGDTIYF. CDR3 nucleotide sequence: TGTGCCAGCAGCGGCCTCGGAGACACCATATATTTT.

A remark on this clone: Compared with germline, one end of the junction differs, possibly owing to a read error. The chain links TRBV7-7 to TRBJ2-3; weak D call: TRBD1 (5 bases). Germline V gene data show CDR1 as SSHAT and CDR2 as FNYEAQ (reference sequence). This CDR3 contains 15 residues. In DNA, the CDR3 is TGTGCTAGCAGCCCCTCTTCTAGGGGAACAGATACGCAGTATTTT. Translating gives CASSPSSRGTDTQYF.

This clone appeared a single time. The rearrangement links TRBV7-9 to TRBJ2-2; D may be TRBD2 (6 bases). The CDR3 spans 18 residues. Germline CDR1 is SEHNR and CDR2 is FQNEAQ (reference sequence). The germline V and J ends were trimmed by 1 base and 6 bases, with 21 bases remaining between them. CDR3 DNA: TGTGCCAGCAGCTTAGGTTTATCGGACTATTTTCTTCCCGGGGAGCTGTTTTTT. This encodes CASSLGLSDYFLPGELFF.

The table lists this clone with a count of one. One end of the junction does not line up with germline, which may come from a read error. This same CDR3 is encoded by further DNA sequences in the sample. The gene calls are TRBV5-1 and TRBJ2-1; 11 bases map to TRBD2. Germline CDR1 is SGHRS and CDR2 is YFSETQ. The CDR3 covers 15 residues. This chain's CDR3 is CASSLVLAGDGEQFF. The DNA for the CDR3 is TGCGCCAGCAGCTTGGTACTAGCGGGAGATGGCGAGCAATTCTTC. The full variable domain, its missing parts supplied by reference TRBV5-1 and TRBJ2-1, is KAGVTQTPRYLIKTRGQQVTLSCSPISGHRSVSWYQQTPGQGLQFLFEYFSETQRNKGNFPGRFSGRQFSNSRSEMNVSTLELGDSALYLCASSLVLAGDGEQFFGPGTRLTVL.

Notes on this clone: Other DNA sequences from this sample encode an identical CDR3 as well. The J gene is TRBJ1-4, the V gene TRBV7-9, with 11 positions matching TRBD1. Trimming took 2 bases from V and 8 from J; bases not matched to a gene: 4. This CDR3 comprises 15 residues. Germline CDR1 reads SEHNR; CDR2 reads FQNEAQ (reference sequence). CDR3 protein: CASSLPGTGGEKLFF. The CDR3 bases are TGTGCCAGCAGCTTACCCGGGACAGGGGGAGAAAAACTGTTTTTT.

In its sample, this clone was seen a few times. The chain couples TRBV7-2 to TRBJ2-1, with a tentative D call TRBD2 (6 bases). The length of the CDR3 is 13 residues. Looked up from germline, CDR1 is SGHTA and CDR2 is FQGNSA. The V end was cut by 5 bases, the J end by 6 bases, with 11 bases between. The CDR3, as DNA: TGTGCCAGCAGCCGGAGGGCCGGCAATGAGCAGTTCTTC. Its protein product is CASSRRAGNEQFF.

The V and J genes are TRBV5-1 and TRBJ2-3, with 8 bases fitting TRBD2. The germline V gene has CDR1 SGHRS and CDR2 YFSETQ. The CDR3 extends over 16 amino acids. V lost 4 bases to trimming and J lost 0 bases; unmatched junction nucleotides: 7. CDR3 sequence (DNA): TGCGCCAGCAGCGGCCGGAGCGGGAGAAGCACAGATACGCAGTATTTT. Translating gives CASSGRSGRSTDTQYF. Based on the CDR3 plus reference TRBV5-1 and TRBJ2-3, the full variable domain is KAGVTQTPRYLIKTRGQQVTLSCSPISGHRSVSWYQQTPGQGLQFLFEYFSETQRNKGNFPGRFSGRQFSNSRSEMNVSTLELGDSALYLCASSGRSGRSTDTQYFGPGTRLTVL.

The CDR3 DNA is TGTGCCATCAGTGATACAGCTGAAGCTTTCTTT. Its protein product is CAISDTAEAFF. The chain recombines TRBV10-3 with TRBJ1-1, with no clear D. This CDR3 is 11 amino acids long. V lost 3 bases and J 6 bases, leaving 5 bases between the germline ends. Germline assignment: CDR1 ENHRY and CDR2 SYGVKD.

The chain recombines TRBV30 with TRBJ1-5; maybe TRBD1 (5 bases). Per germline, CDR1 GTSNPN and CDR2 SVGIG (reference sequence). The V end lost 2 bases, the J end lost 3 bases, and 11 bases lay between the germline ends. The CDR3 loop spans 14 amino acids. The CDR3 is CAWSSGGINQPQHF. CDR3 bases: TGTGCCTGGAGTAGTGGGGGGATCAATCAGCCCCAGCATTTT.

This clone was observed a few times. The V call is TRBV18, the J call TRBJ1-2; TRBD1 is a possible D gene (5 bases). Trimming took off 4 bases at V and 7 bases at J, with 10 bases between the two ends. CDR1 KGHSH and CDR2 LQKENI come from the germline V gene. This CDR3 has 12 amino acids. The CDR3 nucleotides read TGTGCCAGCTCACGGGGGGAAGGTGGCTACACCTTC. As protein: CASSRGEGGYTF. Together with reference TRBV18 and TRBJ1-2, the CDR3 gives the full variable domain: NAGVMQNPRHLVRRRGQEARLRCSPMKGHSHVYWYRQLPEEGLKFMVYLQKENIIDESGMPKERFSAEFPKEGPSILRIQQVVRGDSAAYFCASSRGEGGYTFGSGTRLTVV.

Note on this clone: The sample contains more than one DNA sequence encoding this CDR3. The rearrangement uses TRBV28 and TRBJ2-3; D uncertain. From germline, CDR1 is MDHEN and CDR2 SYDVKM. There are 11 residues in the CDR3. V was trimmed by 3 bases and J by 6 bases, leaving 4 bases between them. The CDR3 DNA reads TGTGCCAGCAGTTTGCGTGATACGCAGTATTTT. Its translation: CASSLRDTQYF.

The rearrangement uses TRBV19 and TRBJ1-5; 10 bases are shared with TRBD1. J gave up 1 base and V 7 bases, and 13 bases lay outside the gene matches. Looked up from germline, CDR1 is LNHDA and CDR2 is SQIVND (reference sequence). This CDR3 has 18 amino acids. CDR3 coding DNA: TGTGCCAGTACTGGGGACAGGGGAGGTTTTAGGAGCAATCAGCCCCAGCATTTT. This translates into CASTGDRGGFRSNQPQHF.